The 12 T cell receptor beta chains listed next were all sequenced from one sample in a study of blood T cell repertoires in COVID-19. Sequencing was performed with immunoSEQ multiplex PCR; in TCRdb, only in-frame clones are kept and a portion is missing. The table has 250,000 or so clones, around 85% seen once. Material for sequencing was PBMCs or T cells enriched from blood (not recorded which). The origin of the receptors is a woman in her forties or fifties who had recovered from COVID-19.

This clone came up once. The rearrangement uses TRBV10-3 and TRBJ1-4; D unresolved. Germline values: CDR1 ENHRY, CDR2 SYGVKD. This CDR3 contains 16 residues. V dropped 10 bases and J dropped 0 bases, with 18 bases sitting between them. The CDR3: CATNPRPGATNEKLFF. CDR3 DNA sequence: TGTGCCACCAACCCACGTCCCGGTGCAACTAATGAAAAACTGTTTTTT.

The chain joins TRBV19 to TRBJ1-1; D remains unclear. Germline V gene sequence: CDR1 LNHDA, CDR2 SQIVND (reference sequence). With 5 bases removed from V and 0 bases from J, the gap between germline ends came to 13 bases. The CDR3 is 15 amino acids. CDR3: CASSRRSRVNTEAFF. In DNA form, the CDR3 reads TGTGCCAGTAGTCGGCGTTCGAGGGTGAACACTGAAGCTTTCTTT.

The rearrangement uses TRBV12-3 or TRBV12-4 and TRBJ1-2; D is uncertain. The CDR3 runs to 13 residues. The V gene lost 1 base and the J gene lost 0 bases, with 3 bases spanning the gap. The CDR3 spells CASSLGANYGYTF. For the CDR3, the DNA is TGTGCCAGCAGTTTAGGAGCTAACTATGGCTACACCTTC.

The V gene is TRBV5-6, the J gene TRBJ1-3; 10 bases are a match to TRBD1. Germline V gives CDR1 SGHDT, CDR2 YYEEEE. The CDR3 has 15 residues. Trimming cost V 4 bases and J 2 bases; bases outside gene matches: 3. The CDR3: CASSRGTGAGNTIYF. CDR3 DNA: TGTGCCAGCAGCAGGGGGACAGGGGCTGGAAACACCATATATTTT.

The rearrangement links TRBV28 to TRBJ2-1; 7 bases are a match to TRBD2. The junction had 11 bases not matched to a gene; V was cut back by 3 bases and J by 3 bases. The germline CDR1 and CDR2 sequences are MDHEN and SYDVKM. CDR3 size: 17 residues. In DNA form, the CDR3 reads TGTGCCAGCAGTTTTTCCCCACTCTTAGCGGGCTACAATGAGCAGTTCTTC. This codes for CASSFSPLLAGYNEQFF.

This rearrangement joins TRBV28 to TRBJ2-5, with 9 bases lining up with TRBD1. J lost 4 bases, V lost 9 bases, and 6 bases had no gene match. The germline CDR1 and CDR2 sequences are MDHEN and SYDVKM. The CDR3 spans 13 residues. CDR3 in DNA: TGTGCCAGTGTGGGGGGACAGGGAGAGACCCAGTACTTC. Its protein is CASVGGQGETQYF. Full variable domain (rest looked up from reference TRBV28 and TRBJ2-5): DVKVTQSSRYLVKRTGEKVFLECVQDMDHENMFWYRQDPGLGLRLIYFSYDVKMKEKGDIPEGYSVSREKKERFSLILESASTNQTSMYLCASVGGQGETQYFGPGTRLLVL.

This chain joins TRBV19 and TRBJ1-1, with D unresolved. The CDR3 extends over 13 amino acids. Germline lookup yields CDR1 LNHDA and CDR2 SQIVND (reference sequence). Trimming left V 2 bases short and J 1 base short, with 5 bases between. The CDR3 nucleotides are TGTGCCAGTAGTATAACAGCGAACACTGAAGCTTTCTTT. The encoded protein is CASSITANTEAFF.

The rearrangement uses TRBV5-5 and TRBJ2-1, with D possibly TRBD2 on 5 matching bases. Looked up from germline, CDR1 is SGHKS and CDR2 is YYEKEE (reference sequence). The CDR3 totals 16 residues. The V end was cut by 2 bases, the J end by 4 bases, with 16 bases between. The CDR3 here is CASSLYASSTYNEQFF. The CDR3 nucleotides read TGTGCCAGCAGCTTATACGCATCTAGCACGTACAATGAGCAGTTCTTC.

This rearrangement joins TRBV27 to TRBJ2-1; perhaps TRBD1 as D (8 bases). There are 15 residues in the CDR3. Germline V gene lookup returns CDR1 MNHEY and CDR2 SMNVEV (reference sequence). V was clipped by 3 bases and J by 5 bases, with 14 bases between them. CDR3: CASSFYRGGDNEQFF. The DNA of the CDR3 is TGTGCCAGCAGTTTTTACAGGGGGGGTGACAATGAGCAGTTCTTC.

This clone was found many times. The chain links TRBV7-9 to TRBJ1-5, with a tentative D call TRBD1 (6 bases). Deletions cut 5 bases from V and 7 bases from J, with 15 bases between. Germline V gives CDR1 SEHNR, CDR2 FQNEAQ (reference sequence). This CDR3 region has 14 residues. CDR3 amino acids: CASSPMGGRQPQHF. The CDR3 DNA reads as TGTGCCAGCAGCCCCATGGGGGGGCGGCAGCCCCAGCATTTT.

The V call is TRBV14, the J call TRBJ2-2, with TRBD1 matching over 7 bases. J lost 4 bases, V lost 0 bases, and 8 bases had no gene match. The germline CDR1 and CDR2 sequences are SGHDN and FVKESK. CDR3 size: 17 residues. This CDR3 is CASSQDQPGQITGELFF. The CDR3 bases are TGTGCCAGCAGCCAAGATCAGCCGGGACAGATCACCGGGGAGCTGTTTTTT.

There are a few counts of this clone. J is TRBJ1-1 and V is TRBV4-1; no reliable D call. The CDR3 covers 15 residues. Germline V gives CDR1 MGHRA, CDR2 YSYEKL. V was clipped by 0 bases and J by 1 base, with 9 bases between them. The DNA of the CDR3 is TGCGCCAGCAGCCAAGATGGTTTCGGGAACACTGAAGCTTTCTTT. This gives the protein CASSQDGFGNTEAFF.